This T cell receptor (beta chain) was found in a study of CD8 T cells in Susac syndrome. Roughly 0.45 to 1 ug RNA was reverse transcribed with random hexamers. TCRdb ran MiXCR on the immunoSEQ multiplex PCR reads and lists one entry per CDR3 protein. The table has hundreds of thousands of distinct CDR3 sequences, about 94% seen once. The V gene's germline CDR1 is KGHSH and CDR2 LQKENI. J was trimmed by 3 bases and V by 3 bases; bases with no gene match: 6. There are 15 residues in the CDR3. This clonotype was obtained from a human donor with Susac syndrome. The chain links TRBV18 to TRBJ1-2; TRBD1 agrees at 8 bases. Specimen: CD4+ T cells from PBMCs. The CDR3 sequence is CASSPLDRADYGYTF. The CDR3 DNA follows: TGTGCCAGCTCACCCTTGGACAGGGCCGACTATGGCTACACCTTC. Based on the CDR3 plus reference TRBV18 and TRBJ1-2, the full variable domain is NAGVMQNPRHLVRRRGQEARLRCSPMKGHSHVYWYRQLPEEGLKFMVYLQKENIIDESGMPKERFSAEFPKEGPSILRIQQVVRGDSAAYFCASSPLDRADYGYTFGSGTRLTVV.